The present T cell receptor beta chain was sequenced within a study of regulatory T cells in long-lasting Graves disease (dated by TCRdb to about 2021). In the study overall: Antithyroid drugs had been taken for less than 3 months by newly diagnosed Graves' disease patients. Peripheral blood TCR sequencing and RNA sequencing compared persistent Graves' disease patients with newly diagnosed Graves' disease patients. The study was conducted in China and was registered as a clinical trial. A total of around 33 samples underwent TCR sequencing, from roughly 13 patients with persistent Graves' disease and 20 patients with newly diagnosed Graves' disease. The investigation overall reported the following: Only peripheral blood was studied, because thyroid tissue, the primary lesion, was inaccessible. TRBV28, TRBJ1-2 and TRBJ2-5 were preferentially used in persistent disease, while TRBV20-1 and TRBJ2-1 were favored in newly diagnosed disease. The authors acknowledged the small sample size as a limitation that may reduce accuracy. Only the TCR beta chain was sequenced and analyzed. Compared with newly diagnosed patients, patients with persistent Graves' disease had lower TCR Shannon entropy and fewer highly expanded clones, which suggests clonal expansion. A larger number of public clonotypes was shared among persistent patients (approximately 2,500) than among newly diagnosed patients (roughly 930).

This clonotype was seen ten or more times. Its antigen is currently not known. It has no much larger one-base neighbor in the sample; base qualities were not kept. CDR1 and CDR2 are drawn from the germline V gene: MDHEN, SYDVKM. CDR3 length: 15 amino acids, cysteine to phenylalanine. Only the CDR3 DNA stays, 45 bases, in frame from base 1. V ends up 6 bases short and J 1 base short, with an unmatched junction base count of 5. Library generation was performed with multiplex PCR. TCRdb shows the sequencer as Illumina HiSeq 4000. To build TCR beta libraries, CDR3 regions were amplified by Arm-PCR using iRepertoire HTBI primers. PCR products were gel purified before sequencing. On the study's bioinformatics: Across samples, roughly 60 TRBV and roughly 15 TRBJ segments were identified and used for gene usage analysis of CDR3 amino acid clonotypes. Filtered high-quality paired reads were merged into contigs using COPE and FqMerger. BLAST was used to align contigs to IMGT TRBV, TRBD and TRBJ reference genes, and CDR3 was defined according to IMGT. Highly expanded clones were defined as clonotypes with a frequency above 0.1%. Shannon entropy served as the measure of repertoire diversity, while the Gini coefficient captured V-J evenness. Clonotypes shared by more than one individual were considered public. TCRdb itself trimmed the public reads at Q25 with fastp, ran MiXCR and retained productive beta chains. Rows are combined by CDR3 protein, so each entry shows the most common genes and DNA. These V and J calls derive from TCRdb rather than the authors' analysis. For this sample the table gives 400,000 to 500,000 distinct CDR3 sequences, of which about 16% were detected only once. The ten most abundant clones make up 20% to 25% of the sample.

The intended sense of this specimen's time point label: newly diagnosed GD, antithyroid drugs for less than 3 months. For both TCR sequencing and RNA sequencing, RNA was extracted from PBMCs using TRIzol. Graves' disease was diagnosed according to American Thyroid Association guidelines. Patients for the study were recruited at an endocrinology department in Xi'an, China. Each patient gave 7 to 9.5 milliliters of peripheral blood, collected in an EDTA anticoagulant tube. Ficoll Paque Plus density gradient separation was used to isolate PBMCs, and no additional T cell sorting was done. An Agilent 2100 Bioanalyzer and agarose gel were used to assess RNA quality, and a NanoDrop 2000 was used to measure RNA concentration. This same sample was also taken into another study, of T cells in Graves' hyperthyroidism and ophthalmopathy. The second paper states: Stable Graves' hyperthyroidism was defined as no progression to ophthalmopathy during 18 months of follow-up. Hyperthyroidism patients were newly diagnosed, had a disease duration of under 2 months, and were aged 18 to 65 years. Patients with uncontrolled infections, other autoimmune diseases, pregnancy or lactation were excluded. Diagnoses were established on the basis of clinical symptoms, serum thyroxine and TRAb, thyroid ultrasound, and orbital computed tomography. The TCR CDR3 was subjected to a first round of RT-PCR using the HTBI primer set and the Qiagen OneStep RT-PCR kit. Blood samples also contained most of the expanded thyroid clonotypes (frequency above 0.001), which suggests that blood repertoires may reflect thyroid immune responses. In cross-validation, a model built on a 13 V-J signature told ophthalmopathy apart from stable hyperthyroidism with approximately 90% sensitivity and about 81% specificity, and in testing the same model reached 80%/75%. In validation, progression to ophthalmopathy was predicted by the model with approximately 67% sensitivity and 72.22% specificity, a median of roughly 6 months before onset. To identify distinguishing TCR V-J signatures, a discovery cohort of about a hundred patients was used, comprising under 45 with Graves' ophthalmopathy and around 57 with stable Graves' hyperthyroidism. Prospective prediction of ophthalmopathy was tested in an independent validation cohort consisting of about 19 hyperthyroidism patients and more than 15 patients who later progressed to ophthalmopathy. The roughly 99 discovery patients were divided at random into training and test sets in a 7:3 ratio. In addition, the study compared T-cell repertoires in thyroid tissue and in blood from about 6 Graves' hyperthyroidism patients. After sampling, hyperthyroidism patients received methimazole starting at 30 mg daily, and ophthalmopathy patients received high-dose intravenous methylprednisolone. Libraries were constructed in a second round of multiplex PCR, after which size selection and purification were carried out. Libraries were sequenced paired-end with 100 bp reads on an Illumina HiSeq2000. SOAPnuke was used to process the raw data, with reads discarded if the reads contained adapters or uncalled bases, had a mean Phred below 15, or lacked an exact constant-primer or identifier match. High-quality paired reads were merged using COPE v1.2.5, and each unique nucleotide sequence was defined as a clonotype. MiTCR v1.1 was used to align the clonotypes against IMGT TRBV, TRBD and TRBJ reference segments. The analysis was restricted to V-J combinations with a frequency above 0.0001, which together covered about 99% of the repertoires. The TCS score was defined as F50 (clonal expansion) divided by E x V (chaos), with BLOSUM62-based TCRdist calculated between CDR3 peptides within each V-J. Welch's t-statistics and random forest reduced approximately 520 V-J features to about 12, which were used in a naive Bayes classifier (R e1071). No statistical method was used to fix the sample size in advance, and group allocation was not hidden from the investigators. According to the paper, TCR Vbeta CDR3 sequencing was carried out on 120 to 150 peripheral blood samples, which came from over 40 ophthalmopathy, under 80 hyperthyroidism and roughly 17 progressor patients.

The sequences come from peripheral blood mononuclear cells (PBMCs), collected at new diagnosis, from a patient treated with antithyroid drugs. The sequence derives from a woman younger than 35 with Graves disease. Donor details come from another sample of the same person, matched by shared clones. The chain is assembled from TRBV28 and TRBJ2-7, and 11 junction bases match TRBD2. The CDR3 protein: CASRSTSGTSYEQYF. The DNA sequence is TGTGCCAGCAGGTCGACTAGCGGGACGTCCTACGAGCAGTACTTC.